These T cell receptor beta chains were read from a single sample in a study of OX40 agonist ivuxolimab in advanced cancers. The protocol was immunoSEQ multiplex PCR, while the TCRdb copy is restricted to in-frame clones and leaves out a portion. The sample lists tens of thousands of clones; 70% to 90% were seen once. Source: CD4+ or CD8+ T cells sorted from blood, taken in a trial of the OX40 agonist ivuxolimab. Receptors originate from an adult with an advanced solid tumor such as melanoma, head and neck, liver or kidney cancer. CDR3s include the opening cysteine and the closing phenylalanine or tryptophan. A D gene is named only where the DNA matches it firmly. The size entry is marked missing in some rows and otherwise reads once, few, many or a size class.

>TRBJ2-5|TRBV19|TRBD2|-
CASSKGTSGSETQYF
TGTGCCAGTAGTAAGGGGACTAGCGGGAGCGAGACCCAGTACTTC
>TRBJ1-4|TRBV18|-|-
CASSPPALESKREKLFF
TGTGCCAGCTCACCACCGGCCCTTGAATCCAAACGTGAAAAACTGTTTTTT
>TRBJ1-1|TRBV10-2|-|few
CASSEPQGINTEAFF
TGCGCCAGCAGTGAGCCACAGGGAATTAACACTGAAGCTTTCTTT
>TRBJ2-7|TRBV5-1|-|once
CASSLLGLGEQYF
TGCGCCAGCAGCTTGCTGGGCCTCGGCGAGCAGTACTTC
>TRBJ2-2|TRBV7-9|-|-
CASSLGAPGLKPGELFF
TGTGCCAGCAGCTTAGGGGCCCCGGGGCTCAAGCCCGGGGAGCTGTTTTTT
>TRBJ1-4|TRBV7-9|TRBD1|-
CASSRTGTGIEKLFF
TGTGCCAGCAGCCGAACCGGGACAGGGATTGAAAAACTGTTTTTT
>TRBJ2-7|TRBV30|TRBD2|-
CAWSVAGVYEQYF
TGTGCCTGGAGTGTAGCGGGAGTTTACGAGCAGTACTTC
>TRBJ2-7|TRBV12-5|TRBD2|-
CASGLGPPRTGGNSYEQYF
TGTGCTAGTGGTTTGGGTCCCCCTCGCACGGGAGGGAACTCCTACGAGCAGTACTTC
>TRBJ2-1|TRBV19|-|-
CASSYASAQFF
TGTGCCAGTAGTTACGCTAGCGCACAGTTCTTC
>TRBJ2-2|TRBV7-6|-|-
CASSLEAGTGELFF
TGTGCCAGCAGCTTAGAAGCAGGCACCGGGGAGCTGTTTTTT
>TRBJ1-5|TRBV15|-|-
CATSRDLSRGYSNQPQHF
TGTGCCACCAGCAGAGATCTCTCTCGGGGATATAGCAATCAGCCCCAGCATTTT
>TRBJ2-6|TRBV9|TRBD1|-
CASSVPRQGDDGANVLTF
TGTGCCAGCAGCGTCCCACGACAGGGGGATGACGGGGCCAACGTCCTGACTTTC
>TRBJ1-3|TRBV13|-|-
CASSFRGSGNTIYF
TGTGCCAGCAGCTTCAGGGGAAGTGGAAACACCATATATTTT
>TRBJ2-4|TRBV6-5|-|-
CASSYRLGGGKNIQYF
TGTGCCAGCAGTTATAGGTTGGGCGGTGGCAAAAACATTCAGTACTTC
>TRBJ2-7|TRBV30|-|-
CAWSDGVAYEQYF
TGTGCCTGGAGCGATGGGGTTGCTTACGAGCAGTACTTC
>TRBJ1-6|TRBV6-1|-|-
CASTQTGGRPLHF
TGTGCCAGCACCCAAACGGGGGGGCGGCCCCTCCACTTT
>TRBJ1-6|TRBV15|-|-
CATSRGEGVHSPLHF
TGTGCCACCAGCAGAGGCGAGGGGGTTCATTCACCCCTCCACTTT
>TRBJ2-1|TRBV30|TRBD2|-
CAWSPTWVAGDNEQFF
TGTGCCTGGAGTCCCACTTGGGTCGCGGGAGACAATGAGCAGTTCTTC
>TRBJ1-1|TRBV2|TRBD1|-
CASSPPGQGDTEAFF
TGTGCCAGCAGTCCCCCGGGACAGGGGGATACTGAAGCTTTCTTT
>TRBJ1-1|TRBV19|-|-
CASSYGTEAFF
TGTGCCAGTAGTTATGGCACTGAAGCTTTCTTT
>TRBJ2-7|TRBV27|TRBD2|-
CASSPRTSGPYEQYF
TGTGCCAGCAGTCCCCGGACTAGCGGTCCCTACGAGCAGTACTTC
>TRBJ1-5|TRBV19|TRBD1|-
CASSRQGQQPQHF
TGTGCCAGTAGTCGACAGGGTCAACAGCCCCAGCATTTT
>TRBJ2-4|TRBV15|-|once
CATSRDRGTAKNIQYF
TGTGCCACCAGCAGAGATCGTGGCACCGCCAAAAACATTCAGTACTTC
>TRBJ1-5|TRBV11-2|TRBD1|-
CASSQMTGDNQPQHF
TGTGCCAGCAGCCAAATGACAGGGGACAATCAGCCCCAGCATTTT
>TRBJ2-1|TRBV5-4|-|-
CASSLVVPNEQFF
TGTGCCAGCAGCTTGGTGGTTCCGAATGAGCAGTTCTTC
>TRBJ2-7|TRBV11-3|TRBD1|-
CASSLEGQGATPYEQYF
TGTGCCAGCAGCTTAGAGGGCCAGGGGGCGACTCCCTACGAGCAGTACTTC
>TRBJ2-7|TRBV20-1|-|-
CSASPGYEQYF
TGCAGTGCCTCCCCCGGGTACGAGCAGTACTTC
>TRBJ2-7|TRBV29-1|TRBD2|-
CSVRGESSYEQYF
TGCAGCGTCCGGGGGGAGAGCTCCTACGAGCAGTACTTC
>TRBJ2-7|TRBV2|-|-
CASTGTSGTPSYEQYF
TGTGCCAGCACGGGGACATCCGGGACGCCGTCGTATGAGCAGTACTTC
>TRBJ2-7|TRBV5-1|-|-
CASSFRGGYGGRAEQYF
TGCGCCAGCAGCTTTCGGGGTGGGTACGGGGGCCGAGCCGAGCAGTACTTC
>TRBJ2-1|TRBV30|-|once
CAWSISFYNEQFF
TGTGCCTGGAGTATAAGTTTCTACAATGAGCAGTTCTTC
>TRBJ2-7|TRBV12-1|-|-
CASSFLSEQYF
TGTGCCAGCAGCTTTTTGTCCGAGCAGTACTTC
>TRBJ2-1|TRBV2|-|once
CASTHEQFF
TGTGCCAGCACCCATGAGCAGTTCTTC
>TRBJ2-7|TRBV11-2|TRBD2|once
CASSLESLAGVEELKQYF
TGTGCCAGCAGCTTAGAGTCCCTAGCGGGTGTTGAGGAGCTGAAGCAGTACTTC
>TRBJ2-1|TRBV7-9|TRBD2|-
CASSLAYVGGRGVQFF
TGTGCCAGCAGCTTAGCGTATGTGGGCGGGAGAGGAGTGCAGTTCTTC
>TRBJ2-1|TRBV7-2|TRBD2|-
CASEGWTSGSGKEQFF
TGTGCCAGTGAAGGGTGGACTAGCGGGAGTGGTAAGGAGCAGTTCTTC
>TRBJ2-7|TRBV5-6|-|-
CASSLSQGVPYF
TGTGCCAGCAGCTTGAGTCAGGGCGTCCCGTACTTC
>TRBJ2-1|TRBV5-1|TRBD2|-
CASSLASGAINEQFF
TGCGCCAGCAGCTTGGCCAGCGGGGCGATTAATGAGCAGTTCTTC
>TRBJ1-2|TRBV7-8|TRBD1|-
CASSLGQNYGYTF
TGTGCCAGCAGCCTGGGACAGAACTATGGCTACACCTTC
>TRBJ2-1|TRBV4-1|-|few
CASNWGGNSYNEQFF
TGCGCCAGCAACTGGGGCGGGAATTCCTACAATGAGCAGTTCTTC
>TRBJ1-1|TRBV7-8|-|-
CASSLYPRENTEAFF
TGTGCCAGCAGCTTATATCCGAGGGAGAACACTGAAGCTTTCTTT
>TRBJ2-7|TRBV7-9|TRBD2|-
CASSLAWTSGFYEQYF
TGTGCCAGCAGCTTAGCTTGGACTAGCGGTTTCTACGAGCAGTACTTC
>TRBJ2-3|TRBV7-7|TRBD1|-
CASSSYRGDTQYF
TGTGCCAGCAGCTCATACAGGGGCGATACGCAGTATTTT
>TRBJ1-5|TRBV19|-|-
CASSIGPYSNQPQHF
TGTGCCAGTAGTATTGGGCCGTATAGCAATCAGCCCCAGCATTTT
>TRBJ1-2|TRBV30|-|-
CAGGAGWNYGYTF
TGTGCCGGGGGTGCAGGGTGGAACTATGGCTACACCTTC
>TRBJ1-2|TRBV19|-|-
CASRRPNYGYTF
TGTGCCAGTAGGAGGCCCAACTATGGCTACACCTTC
>TRBJ1-2|TRBV7-9|-|-
CASTHPAGSTYGYTF
TGTGCCAGCACCCACCCCGCAGGGAGTACCTATGGCTACACCTTC
>TRBJ2-7|TRBV6-6|-|-
CASSYSDRRYEQYF
TGTGCCAGCAGTTACTCCGACAGACGGTACGAGCAGTACTTC
>TRBJ1-3|TRBV9|TRBD1|-
CASSETGTGRSGNTIYF
TGTGCCAGCAGCGAGACGGGGACAGGGCGCTCTGGAAACACCATATATTTT
>TRBJ2-7|TRBV18|-|-
CASSPASSYEQYF
TGTGCCAGCTCACCAGCTAGCTCCTACGAGCAGTACTTC
>TRBJ2-2|TRBV6-6|-|-
CASSYSVRTGELFF
TGTGCCAGCAGTTACTCGGTTAGAACCGGGGAGCTGTTTTTT
>TRBJ2-7|TRBV19|-|-
CASSDSLGPSYEQYF
TGTGCCAGTTCGGACTCCTTAGGACCTTCCTACGAGCAGTACTTC
>TRBJ2-3|TRBV5-1|-|-
CASSLVLEGTDTQYF
TGCGCCAGCAGCTTGGTCCTAGAAGGCACAGATACGCAGTATTTT
>TRBJ2-1|TRBV29-1|-|once
CSVEDLVRGVGPGDNEQFF
TGCAGCGTTGAAGATCTGGTGCGGGGTGTGGGGCCAGGAGACAATGAGCAGTTCTTC
>TRBJ2-2|TRBV11-3|-|-
CASSSAPTGELFF
TGTGCCAGCAGCTCCGCGCCGACCGGGGAGCTGTTTTTT
>TRBJ2-3|TRBV5-1|-|few
CASSLDLVDTQYF
TGCGCCAGCAGCTTGGATTTGGTAGATACGCAGTATTTT